The T cell receptor (beta chain) described here comes from a study of identical twins. Overall study results and limits: The study found excess low generation probability among twin-shared out-of-frame alpha sequences. Insertion counts were lower in abundant cord blood beta clonotypes, a trend that memory repertoires did not show. Findings came from cross-sectional statistics, without long-term follow-up of donors.

This clonotype was counted a few times. Its target is not known. Unique molecular identifiers were present on the cDNA, and a universal primer site came from template switching. From the 5' RACE reads, TCRdb called clonotypes with MiXCR, one entry per CDR3 protein. The sample carries about 210,000 distinct CDR3 sequences, roughly 10% recorded once. V lost 0 bases and J lost 1, with 11 bases in between. The germline V gene encodes CDR1 MNHEY and CDR2 SVGAGI. CDR3 length: 16 residues. Specimen: memory (CD45RO+) T cells sorted from blood. The V call is TRBV6-5, the J call TRBJ2-3; D is tentatively TRBD1 or TRBD2 (5 bases each). This clonotype was obtained from a woman under 30 in good health. In DNA, the CDR3 is TGTGCCAGCAGTTACTCCACCAGGGACGGCACAGATACGCAGTATTTT. Encoded protein: CASSYSTRDGTDTQYF.